This T cell receptor (beta chain) was recovered during a study of blood T cell repertoires in COVID-19. Study-wide context: COVID-19 samples collected from the United States, Italy and Spain covered acute and convalescent phases. The cDNA or gDNA used as material had been derived from T cells, B-cell-depleted T cells, or PBMCs.

Libraries were prepared by immunoSEQ multiplex PCR; TCRdb keeps only in-frame clonotypes and omits some of them. The table includes some 41,000 clones, about 88% detected once. Input material: peripheral blood. The TCR was taken from a man in his 60s with active COVID-19.

Written as DNA, the CDR3 is TGCGCCAGCACGTCGGGAGGGCCATCGCCAGATACGCAGTATTTT. It translates to CASTSGGPSPDTQYF. This sequence joins TRBV5-1 and TRBJ2-3; the match to TRBD2 covers 8 bases. The trim removed 6 bases at V and 4 bases at J, leaving 10 bases unmatched. Germline CDR1 and CDR2: SGHRS and YFSETQ. The CDR3 spans 15 residues.